In its sample, the clone carrying this T cell receptor beta chain was seen many times. CDR1 is SEHNR, CDR2 FQNEAQ, per germline (reference sequence). V was clipped by 0 bases and J by 0 bases, with 8 bases between them. This CDR3 is built from 15 residues. The data were taken from a study of Ad26.COV2.S vaccination and SARS-CoV-2 variants. Generated by immunoSEQ multiplex PCR, the TCRdb table keeps only in-frame clones and is missing some. The sample records around 300,000 clones, about 86% being singletons. Treatment indicated: roughly 19 received Ad26.COV2.S at low or high dose, single or two shots; 5 received placebo; per-sample allocation not given. Sample collection was performed on day 63 after the first vaccine or placebo injection. In Boston, an adult donor aged 18-55 years took part. The study used a vaccine consisting of an Ad26 vector that expressed Wuhan-strain SARS-CoV-2 spike.

J is TRBJ1-1 and V is TRBV7-9, with a possible D match to TRBD1 (5 bases). Sequencing used peripheral blood, obtained in a trial of Ad26.COV2.S vaccine versus placebo. This clonotype was sampled from a person aged 18-65 years who received the Ad26.COV2.S COVID-19 vaccine or a placebo. The CDR3, as DNA: TGTGCCAGCAGCTTAGCCGGACACCTGAACACTGAAGCTTTCTTT. Translating gives CASSLAGHLNTEAFF.